This passage covers 2 T cell receptor beta chains from one sample sequenced in a study of T-cell reconstitution after alpha-beta-depleted transplantation in children. Preparation of the TCRbeta library used unique molecular identifiers. TCRdb analysed the PCR reads with MiXCR anew, one entry per CDR3 protein. The table records around 530,000 distinct CDR3 sequences, 30% to 35% of them present only once. This material consisted of PBMCs from the stem cell graft donor, taken from the stem cell graft. These receptors were taken from a human donor who donated a stem cell graft to a child with aplastic anemia.

In this sample, this clonotype turned up a few times. The J gene is TRBJ2-3, the V gene TRBV7-9; D ambiguous. The ends were cut back, 4 bases at V and 6 bases at J, with 8 bases in the middle. Germline CDR1 and CDR2: SEHNR and FQNEAQ (reference sequence). The CDR3 sequence is 12 residues long. CDR3 amino acids: CASSSAIDTQYF. DNA of the CDR3: TGTGCCAGCAGCTCGGCTATTGATACGCAGTATTTT.

This clonotype was observed a few times. The V gene is TRBV28, the J gene TRBJ1-2; D may be TRBD1 (5 bases). V lost 7 bases and J lost 2, with 11 bases in between. This CDR3 contains 13 residues. Germline CDR1 and CDR2: MDHEN and SYDVKM. The CDR3 region is CASNLQENYGYTF. CDR3 in DNA: TGTGCCAGCAACTTACAGGAGAACTATGGCTACACCTTC.